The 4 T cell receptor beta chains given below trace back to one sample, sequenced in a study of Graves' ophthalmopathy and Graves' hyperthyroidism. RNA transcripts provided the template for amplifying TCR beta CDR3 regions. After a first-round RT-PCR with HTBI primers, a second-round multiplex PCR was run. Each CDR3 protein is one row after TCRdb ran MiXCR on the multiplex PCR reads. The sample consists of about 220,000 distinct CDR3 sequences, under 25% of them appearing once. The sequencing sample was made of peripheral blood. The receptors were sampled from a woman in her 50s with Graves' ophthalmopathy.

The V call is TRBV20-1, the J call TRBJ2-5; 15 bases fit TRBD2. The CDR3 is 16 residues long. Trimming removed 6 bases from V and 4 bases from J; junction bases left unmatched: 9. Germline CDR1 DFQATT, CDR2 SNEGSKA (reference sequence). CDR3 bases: TGCAGTGCCGGGGGACTAGCGGGAGGAGGGAGAGAGACCCAGTACTTC. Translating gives CSAGGLAGGGRETQYF.

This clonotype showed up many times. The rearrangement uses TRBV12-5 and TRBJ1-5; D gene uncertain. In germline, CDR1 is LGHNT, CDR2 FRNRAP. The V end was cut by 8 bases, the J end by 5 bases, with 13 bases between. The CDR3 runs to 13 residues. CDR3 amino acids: CASSKRVDQPQHF. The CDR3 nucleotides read TGTGCTAGTTCGAAACGGGTTGATCAGCCCCAGCATTTT.

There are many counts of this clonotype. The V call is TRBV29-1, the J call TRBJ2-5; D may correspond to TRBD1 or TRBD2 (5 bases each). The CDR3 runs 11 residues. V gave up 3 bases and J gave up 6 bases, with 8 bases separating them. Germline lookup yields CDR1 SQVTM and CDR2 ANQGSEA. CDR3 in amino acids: CSVDRGQTQYF. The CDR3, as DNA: TGCAGCGTTGATCGGGGACAGACCCAGTACTTC.

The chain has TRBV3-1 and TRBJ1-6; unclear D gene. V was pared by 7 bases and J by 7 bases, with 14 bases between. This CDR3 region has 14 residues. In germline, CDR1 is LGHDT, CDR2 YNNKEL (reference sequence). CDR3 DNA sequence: TGTGCCAGCACCCCTAGGGAGAGGAATTCACCCCTCCACTTT. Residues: CASTPRERNSPLHF.